Shown below are 26 T cell receptor beta chains from a single sample sequenced in a study of T cell responses to AZD1222 COVID-19 vaccine. Sequenced by immunoSEQ multiplex PCR; TCRdb stores in-frame clones only, minus some. The table lists tens of thousands of clones, approximately 83% of them singletons, with around 10% in the top ten. Sequencing was performed on peripheral blood, taken 28 days after the second AZD1222 dose. These receptors were collected from an adult who received the AZD1222 COVID-19 vaccine.

This clone appeared a few times. The chain is built from TRBV10-3 and TRBJ2-7; the match to TRBD1 covers 9 bases. The CDR3 covers 17 residues. Germline V gives CDR1 ENHRY, CDR2 SYGVKD. V lost 4 bases and J lost 3; bases outside the gene matches: 13. CDR3 nucleotide sequence: TGTGCCATCAGTGGGTTGGGACAGGGTATATCGGGCTACGAGCAGTACTTC. It translates to CAISGLGQGISGYEQYF.

The J gene is TRBJ2-7, the V gene TRBV10-3, with TRBD1 identical over 10 bases. The germline V gene encodes CDR1 ENHRY and CDR2 SYGVKD. V dropped 5 bases and J dropped 5; count of bases not matched to a gene: 6. CDR3 size: 14 residues. The CDR3 DNA sequence: TGTGCCATCAGTCCCGGGACAGGGGCCAACGAGCAGTACTTC. Translated: CAISPGTGANEQYF.

The chain recombines TRBV28 with TRBJ1-1; possible D gene TRBD1, 6 bases. CDR1 MDHEN and CDR2 SYDVKM come from the germline V gene. This CDR3 comprises 14 residues. Between the trimmed V and J ends, which lost 6 bases and 0 bases, there was a span of 11 bases. CDR3 nucleotide sequence: TGTGCCAGCAGCCCACAGGGCATGAACACTGAAGCTTTCTTT. Its translation: CASSPQGMNTEAFF.

This clone was seen a handful of times. The chain carries TRBV18 and TRBJ2-7; TRBD2 matches at 10 bases. CDR1 is KGHSH and CDR2 is LQKENI in the germline V gene. This CDR3 contains 14 residues. V lost 2 bases and J lost 5; bases outside the gene matches: 3. CDR3 sequence reads: CASSPSAGGDEQYF. DNA for the CDR3: TGTGCCAGCTCACCATCAGCGGGAGGGGACGAGCAGTACTTC.

The genes are TRBV3-1 (or the pseudogene TRBV3-2) and TRBJ2-1, with 12 bases fitting TRBD2. Germline CDR1 is LGHDT and CDR2 is YNNKEL (reference sequence). The CDR3 runs to 18 residues. The J segment lost 5 bases and the V segment lost 4 bases, leaving 12 bases of the junction unmatched. The CDR3 bases are TGTGCCAGCAGCCTCTCCAGGACTAGCGGGGTCCCTAACAATGAGCAGTTCTTC. This codes for CASSLSRTSGVPNNEQFF.

The chain carries TRBV24-1 and TRBJ1-5; 11 positions match TRBD1. The length of the CDR3 is 13 residues. Germline-derived CDR1 and CDR2 are KGHDR and SFDVKD. J was trimmed by 6 bases and V by 9 bases; bases with no gene match: 3. This CDR3 reads CATGGQGVQPQHF. DNA of the CDR3: TGTGCCACCGGGGGACAGGGGGTTCAGCCCCAGCATTTT.

The gene calls are TRBV5-4 and TRBJ1-1; D remains ambiguous. The germline V gene has CDR1 SGHNT and CDR2 YYREEE (reference sequence). Trimming left V 0 bases short and J 1 base short, with 4 bases between. The CDR3 runs to 13 residues. The CDR3 nucleotides are TGTGCCAGCAGCTTGGCCAGGAACACTGAAGCTTTCTTT. It codes for CASSLARNTEAFF. Using reference TRBV5-4 and TRBJ1-1 for the parts outside the CDR3, the full variable domain is ETGVTQSPTHLIKTRGQQVTLRCSSQSGHNTVSWYQQALGQGPQFIFQYYREEENGRGNFPPRFSGLQFPNYSSELNVNALELDDSALYLCASSLARNTEAFFGQGTRLTVV.

V gene TRBV10-3 combines with J gene TRBJ1-3; TRBD1 agrees at 7 bases. The V segment lost 6 bases and the J segment 0 bases; nucleotides outside the gene matches: 5. The CDR3 has 15 residues. Per germline, CDR1 ENHRY and CDR2 SYGVKD. CDR3 bases: TGTGCCATCAGCGGGACAGCAAGCTCTGGAAACACCATATATTTT. Amino acid sequence: CAISGTASSGNTIYF.

CDR3 bases: TGTGCCAGCAGCTATAGACAGGGTTCTGGAAACACCATATATTTT. It codes for CASSYRQGSGNTIYF. This sequence joins TRBV7-2 and TRBJ1-3, with 7 positions matching TRBD1. CDR3 length: 15 residues. From germline, CDR1 is SGHTA and CDR2 FQGNSA. The J segment lost 1 base and the V segment lost 4 bases, leaving 4 bases of the junction unmatched.

This clone has just one count. The chain uses TRBV6-1 and TRBJ2-7; D is undetermined. The CDR3 is 13 residues long. Germline V gives CDR1 MNHNS, CDR2 SASEGT. V was trimmed by 1 base and J by 4 bases, leaving 8 bases between them. CDR3 in DNA: TGTGCCAGCAGTGAAGTACCCGTATACGAGCAGTACGTC. Its protein is CASSEVPVYEQYV.

The chain joins TRBV27 to TRBJ1-3; 8 positions match TRBD1. The CDR3 spans 17 residues. Germline V gives CDR1 MNHEY, CDR2 SMNVEV (reference sequence). The V and J ends lost 2 bases and 0 bases, in that order; junction bases with no gene match: 6. CDR3 in DNA: TGTGCCAGCAGTTTAGTTGGACAGGGAAGCTCTGGAAACACCATATATTTT. It specifies CASSLVGQGSSGNTIYF.

The chain combines TRBV18 with TRBJ2-7; 10 nucleotides match TRBD2. Germline lookup yields CDR1 KGHSH and CDR2 LQKENI. J was trimmed by 2 bases and V by 5 bases; bases with no gene match: 9. The CDR3 runs 16 residues. CDR3 sequence: CASSSFSGRSPYEQYF. In DNA form, the CDR3 reads TGTGCCAGCTCATCTTTTAGCGGGAGGTCCCCCTACGAGCAGTACTTC.

The chain has TRBV15 and TRBJ2-2; D perhaps matches TRBD1 (6 bases). Germline V gene data show CDR1 as LNHNV and CDR2 as YYDKDF (reference sequence). Trimming took 5 bases from V and 0 from J, leaving 13 bases between them. The CDR3 extends over 16 amino acids. The CDR3 DNA reads as TGTGCCACCAGCCGTGGACAGCGCGCGAACACCGGGGAGCTGTTTTTT. It translates to CATSRGQRANTGELFF.

V usage is TRBV3-1 (or the pseudogene TRBV3-2) and J usage is TRBJ1-1, with unresolved D. Germline CDR1 is LGHDT and CDR2 is YNNKEL (reference sequence). The CDR3 is made up of 11 amino acids. V was trimmed by 2 bases and J by 9 bases, leaving 7 bases between them. Written as DNA, the CDR3 is TGTGCCAGCAGCCAACGAGATCAAGCTTTCTTT. Its translation: CASSQRDQAFF.

The chain couples TRBV4-2 to TRBJ2-1; 9 nucleotides match TRBD1. V gave up 4 bases and J gave up 5 bases; unmatched junction bases: 9. Germline CDR1 and CDR2: LGHNA and YNFKEQ. The CDR3 loop spans 16 amino acids. DNA for the CDR3: TGTGCCAGCAGCCGAGTAACGGGACAGGGCCACAATGAGCAGTTCTTC. As protein: CASSRVTGQGHNEQFF.

The chain has TRBV11-2 and TRBJ1-4; D gene uncertain. CDR1 is SGHAT, CDR2 FQNNGV, per germline. Trimming removed 5 bases at V and 0 bases at J, with 10 bases between. This CDR3 region has 15 residues. CDR3 in amino acids: CASSPSVATNEKLFF. CDR3 coding DNA: TGTGCCAGCAGCCCTTCAGTTGCAACTAATGAAAAACTGTTTTTT. The whole variable domain, remainder taken from reference TRBV11-2 and TRBJ1-4, is EAGVAQSPRYKIIEKRQSVAFWCNPISGHATLYWYQQILGQGPKLLIQFQNNGVVDDSQLPKDRFSAERLKGVDSTLKIQPAKLEDSAVYLCASSPSVATNEKLFFGSGTQLSVL.

This clone was found once. V is TRBV3-1 (or the pseudogene TRBV3-2) and J is TRBJ2-3, with no clear D. The CDR3 contains 13 residues. Trimming took 4 bases from V and 6 from J, leaving 11 bases between them. Germline CDR1 and CDR2: LGHDT and YNNKEL (reference sequence). The CDR3 DNA reads as TGTGCCAGCAGCCCGACAAGCTGGGATACGCAGTATTTT. Encoded protein: CASSPTSWDTQYF.

V is TRBV6-1 and J is TRBJ2-1, with D hard to call. Germline CDR1 and CDR2: MNHNS and SASEGT. Trimming left V 3 bases short and J 4 bases short, with 7 bases between. CDR3 length: 13 amino acids. The CDR3 is CASSDGLYNEQFF. For the CDR3, the DNA is TGTGCCAGCAGTGATGGGCTATACAATGAGCAGTTCTTC.

The chain employs TRBV5-4 and TRBJ1-1; 9 bases are a match to TRBD1. With V trimmed by 1 base and J by 1 base, 8 bases remained unmatched. The CDR3 has 17 amino acids. Germline V gene sequence: CDR1 SGHNT, CDR2 YYREEE (reference sequence). CDR3 protein: CASSLPLGQGRNTEAFF. CDR3 DNA sequence: TGTGCCAGCAGCTTGCCCCTTGGACAGGGGAGGAACACTGAAGCTTTCTTT.

The V gene is TRBV18, the J gene TRBJ2-7; TRBD1 matches at 8 bases. The CDR3 totals 14 residues. V lost 1 base, J lost 4 bases, and 3 bases stayed unmatched. Germline-derived CDR1 and CDR2 are KGHSH and LQKENI. The CDR3 coding sequence is TGTGCCAGCTCACCACGACAGGGGCAGTACGAGCAGTACTTC. It is translated as CASSPRQGQYEQYF.

The chain has TRBV11-2 and TRBJ1-1, with no clear D. Germline V gene sequence: CDR1 SGHAT, CDR2 FQNNGV. The CDR3 sequence is 15 residues long. V shed 0 bases and J shed 1 base, with 9 bases lying between them. The CDR3 protein is CASSLDPGPNTEAFF. The CDR3 DNA follows: TGTGCCAGCAGCTTAGATCCCGGACCGAACACTGAAGCTTTCTTT.

This clone was seen just once. The chain carries TRBV12-3 or TRBV12-4 and TRBJ1-4, with D uncertain. The V gene lost 2 bases and the J gene lost 8 bases, with 6 bases spanning the gap. This CDR3 has 12 amino acids. CDR3 coding DNA: TGTGCCAGCAGTTTATTCGGGGAAAAACTGTTTTTT. As protein: CASSLFGEKLFF.

The chain employs TRBV5-1 and TRBJ2-2, with D maybe TRBD1 (5 bases). The V and J ends lost 4 bases and 0 bases respectively, with 10 bases between them. The CDR3 loop spans 15 amino acids. Germline V lookup: CDR1 SGHRS, CDR2 YFSETQ. CDR3 bases: TGCGCCAGCAGCACGGACACTTCGAACACCGGGGAGCTGTTTTTT. It encodes CASSTDTSNTGELFF.

The chain employs TRBV19 and TRBJ1-1; 8 nucleotides agree with TRBD1. Germline V CDR1 and CDR2: LNHDA, SQIVND (reference sequence). This CDR3 region has 13 residues. With V trimmed by 7 bases and J by 5 bases, 6 bases remained unmatched. CDR3 amino acids: CASKDRVGTEAFF. The CDR3 coding sequence is TGTGCCAGTAAGGACAGGGTGGGGACTGAAGCTTTCTTT.

This clone has only one observation. The V gene is TRBV10-3, the J gene TRBJ1-1; D might be TRBD1 (6 bases). V lost 2 bases and J 1 base, leaving 8 bases between the germline ends. CDR3 length: 14 residues. Germline loops: CDR1 ENHRY, CDR2 SYGVKD. Here the CDR3 DNA reads TGTGCCATCAGTGAGGGGGGGGCGAACACTGAAGCTTTCTTT. Encoded protein: CAISEGGANTEAFF.

The chain joins TRBV7-9 to TRBJ2-2; D is undetermined. The CDR3 covers 15 residues. Germline-derived CDR1 and CDR2 are SEHNR and FQNEAQ (reference sequence). Between the trimmed V and J ends, which lost 3 bases and 0 bases, there was a span of 8 bases. CDR3: CASSLVGTNTGELFF. CDR3 DNA sequence: TGTGCCAGCAGCTTGGTGGGGACGAACACCGGGGAGCTGTTTTTT.